The TCR beta chain under discussion was sequenced for a study of beta chain features in type 1 diabetes. Notes on the study in general: TCRB CDR3 length was moderately but significantly reduced in all four CD4+ subsets of Type 1 diabetes patients. Reads derived from cDNA could over-represent cells showing high TCR expression.

Expressed TCRB transcripts were sequenced after all isolated RNA was converted to cDNA. The data were produced by immunoSEQ multiplex PCR, yet TCRdb's version contains in-frame clones alone and is incomplete. This sample yields tens of thousands of clones, of which around 57% are seen a single time; 0.37% belongs to the top ten. CDR1 and CDR2 (germline): SGHTS, YDEGEE. The CDR3 length is 14 residues. Trimming took off 4 bases at V and 4 bases at J, with 12 bases between the two ends. Details on this clone: Its antigen is unidentified.

The V and J genes are TRBV5-8 and TRBJ2-1, with D possibly matching TRBD1 (7 bases). This receptor was identified in a man in his late teens or twenties with type 1 diabetes. The sequenced sample consisted of stem cell memory CD4+ T cells from blood. CDR3: CASSAGQSYNEQFF. The DNA for the CDR3 is TGTGCCAGCAGCGCGGGACAGAGTTACAATGAGCAGTTCTTC.